One sample yielded the 30 T cell receptor beta chains listed below, sequenced in a study of blood T cell repertoires in COVID-19. TCRdb's copy holds only in-frame clones and misses some; the assay was immunoSEQ multiplex PCR. The sample carries about 320,000 clones, roughly 90% recorded once. The sample taken for sequencing was peripheral blood. The receptors come from a man between 18 and 29 years old who had recovered from COVID-19.

The rearrangement joins TRBV7-3 to TRBJ2-2; no firm D call. V dropped 2 bases and J dropped 0 bases, with 4 bases sitting between them. This CDR3 is 14 amino acids long. In germline, CDR1 is SGHTA, CDR2 FQGTGA. CDR3 in DNA: TGTGCCAGCAGCTTATATACGAACACCGGGGAGCTGTTTTTT. This sequence encodes CASSLYTNTGELFF.

This chain joins TRBV19 and TRBJ2-1, with 9 bases fitting TRBD1. The CDR3 consists of 17 residues. CDR1 is LNHDA and CDR2 is SQIVND in the germline V gene (reference sequence). With V trimmed by 4 bases and J by 6 bases, 13 bases remained unmatched. As DNA, the CDR3 is TGTGCCAGTAGTACCCGAGCCCCCGGGACAGGGAGCAATGAGCAGTTCTTC. It is translated as CASSTRAPGTGSNEQFF. The whole variable domain, filled in from reference TRBV19 and TRBJ2-1, reads DGGITQSPKYLFRKEGQNVTLSCEQNLNHDAMYWYRQDPGQGLRLIYYSQIVNDFQKGDIAEGYSVSREKKESFPLTVTSAQKNPTAFYLCASSTRAPGTGSNEQFFGPGTRLTVL.

The chain recombines TRBV9 with TRBJ1-1, with D unclear. Germline assignment: CDR1 SGDLS and CDR2 YYNGEE. Trimming left V 0 bases short and J 1 base short, with 7 bases between. The CDR3 sequence is 14 residues long. CDR3 in DNA: TGTGCCAGCAGCGTAGAGGGAGGGAACACTGAAGCTTTCTTT. Amino acids: CASSVEGGNTEAFF.

This clone was observed a few times. This chain links TRBV3-1 (or the pseudogene TRBV3-2) with TRBJ2-7, with TRBD2 as a possible D gene (6 bases). V was cut by 1 base and J by 4 bases, with 14 bases left in between. This CDR3 is 15 amino acids long. Looked up from germline, CDR1 is LGHDT and CDR2 is YNNKEL (reference sequence). DNA of the CDR3: TGTGCCAGCAGCCAAGTTCCGGGGGAACGATACGAGCAGTACTTC. It yields the protein CASSQVPGERYEQYF.

The chain has TRBV7-2 and TRBJ2-7, with 12 nucleotides matching TRBD1. The junction had 16 bases not matched to a gene; V was cut back by 5 bases and J by 2 bases. Germline values: CDR1 SGHTA, CDR2 FQGNSA. CDR3 length: 19 amino acids. The CDR3 sequence is CASSAAGTGGYNFPYEQYF. As DNA, the CDR3 is TGTGCCAGCAGCGCCGCCGGGACAGGGGGCTATAATTTTCCCTACGAGCAGTACTTC.

This clone appeared many times. This chain links TRBV14 with TRBJ2-7, with D perhaps TRBD2 (5 bases). This CDR3 has 14 amino acids. Germline V lookup: CDR1 SGHDN, CDR2 FVKESK. Trimming stripped 1 base from V and 0 bases from J, with 7 bases between. DNA of the CDR3: TGTGCCAGCAGCCAAGTAGGACTCTCCTACGAGCAGTACTTC. It encodes CASSQVGLSYEQYF.

The gene calls are TRBV14 and TRBJ2-4, with D possibly TRBD1 on 6 matching bases. The V and J ends lost 3 bases and 0 bases respectively, with 15 bases between them. Germline-derived CDR1 and CDR2 are SGHDN and FVKESK. This CDR3 contains 17 residues. CDR3 in amino acids: CASSQGTGPSAKNIQYF. The CDR3 DNA follows: TGTGCCAGCAGCCAGGGCACAGGGCCGTCAGCCAAAAACATTCAGTACTTC.

This clone is a singleton in its sample. The rearrangement joins TRBV6-5 to TRBJ2-1; TRBD2 matches 12 bases. CDR1 and CDR2 (germline): MNHEY, SVGAGI. The CDR3 sequence is 15 residues long. Unmatched junction bases numbered 9, after V lost 7 bases and J lost 8 bases. CDR3 protein: CASTRTSGTFDEQFF. CDR3 coding DNA: TGTGCCAGCACTCGGACTAGCGGGACTTTTGATGAGCAGTTCTTC.

The chain couples TRBV28 to TRBJ2-3; D ambiguous. In germline, CDR1 is MDHEN, CDR2 SYDVKM. The CDR3 runs to 14 residues. Trimming shortened V by 7 bases and J by 1 base, and 12 bases separated the two germline ends. The CDR3 nucleotides are TGTGCCAGCAACAGAGACAAGGGCACAGATACGCAGTATTTT. The encoded protein is CASNRDKGTDTQYF.

The V gene is TRBV10-3, the J gene TRBJ2-5; tentative D call: TRBD1 (5 bases). V dropped 7 bases and J dropped 2 bases, with 11 bases sitting between them. The CDR3 is made up of 13 amino acids. Germline V gives CDR1 ENHRY, CDR2 SYGVKD. The CDR3 nucleotides are TGTGCCATCAAGGACAACCTACAAGAGACCCAGTACTTC. Amino acid sequence: CAIKDNLQETQYF.

This clone has only one observation. The chain employs TRBV7-3 and TRBJ1-6; TRBD1 aligns across 10 bases. Germline CDR1 is SGHTA and CDR2 is FQGTGA. The CDR3 contains 17 residues. V lost 0 bases, J lost 7 bases, and 6 bases stayed unmatched. CDR3 sequence reads: CASSLTLRQGANSPLHF. The DNA for the CDR3 is TGTGCCAGCAGCTTAACTTTAAGACAGGGGGCGAATTCACCCCTCCACTTT.

This clone was found a few times. The V and J genes are TRBV7-2 and TRBJ2-2; D remains unclear. V was pared by 1 base and J by 5 bases, with 20 bases between. The CDR3 is 18 amino acids. The germline gives CDR1 SGHTA, CDR2 FQGNSA. The CDR3 sequence is CASSLGFFDSQRTGELFF. Written as DNA, the CDR3 is TGTGCCAGCAGCTTAGGGTTCTTTGACTCGCAAAGGACCGGGGAGCTGTTTTTT.

V usage is TRBV6-4 and J usage is TRBJ1-5; TRBD1 might be the D (6 bases). Trimming removed 3 bases at V and 2 bases at J, with 11 bases between. CDR3 length: 15 residues. Germline-derived CDR1 and CDR2 are MRHNA and SNTAGT. The CDR3 DNA is TGTGCCAGCAGTGAACTGGCAGGGGGCAATCAGCCCCAGCATTTT. Its translation: CASSELAGGNQPQHF.

J is TRBJ2-1 and V is TRBV27; 10 nucleotides match TRBD2. CDR1 is MNHEY, CDR2 SMNVEV, per germline (reference sequence). Trimming at V came to 2 bases and at J to 5 bases, leaving 3 bases not matched to a gene. This CDR3 contains 15 residues. The CDR3 DNA is TGTGCCAGCAGTTTACCAGCGGGGGGGAACAATGAGCAGTTCTTC. Its protein product is CASSLPAGGNNEQFF.

This chain joins TRBV7-2 and TRBJ2-5; D remains unclear. Trimming stripped 0 bases from V and 5 bases from J, with 7 bases between. From germline, CDR1 is SGHTA and CDR2 FQGNSA. The CDR3 is 13 amino acids. CDR3 DNA: TGTGCCAGCAGCTTAGCCATAGTTGAGACCCAGTACTTC. It translates to CASSLAIVETQYF.

This clone was observed a single time. This rearrangement joins TRBV11-2 to TRBJ2-1; no clear D gene. There are 14 residues in the CDR3. Germline V gene lookup returns CDR1 SGHAT and CDR2 FQNNGV. V was cut by 5 bases and J by 0 bases, with 8 bases left in between. CDR3 DNA sequence: TGTGCCAGCAGCCCTCCGGGCTCCTACAATGAGCAGTTCTTC. Translation gives CASSPPGSYNEQFF.

The rearrangement joins TRBV15 to TRBJ2-5; 8 bases map to TRBD1. After removal of 3 bases from V and 5 bases from J, the junction contained 5 bases not matched to a gene. The CDR3 covers 14 residues. CDR1 is LNHNV, CDR2 YYDKDF, per germline (reference sequence). CDR3 coding DNA: TGTGCCACCAGCAGCAGGGGGCTAGGGGAGACCCAGTACTTC. Translating gives CATSSRGLGETQYF.

The rearrangement links TRBV2 to TRBJ1-1; possibly TRBD1 for D (6 bases). Trimming removed 2 bases from V and 1 base from J, with 11 bases in between. Germline V gene lookup returns CDR1 SNHLY and CDR2 FYNNEI. This CDR3 contains 15 residues. CDR3 residues: CASSEWQGTNTEAFF. Here the CDR3 DNA reads TGTGCCAGCAGTGAATGGCAGGGGACGAACACTGAAGCTTTCTTT.

V and J are TRBV4-1 and TRBJ1-5, with D perhaps TRBD1 (5 bases). Per germline, CDR1 MGHRA and CDR2 YSYEKL. The CDR3 is made up of 16 amino acids. Trimming pared 3 bases from V and 6 bases from J, leaving 18 bases between. The CDR3 loop is CASSQGGQEGVQPQHF. For the CDR3, the DNA is TGCGCCAGCAGCCAGGGGGGTCAGGAAGGGGTTCAGCCCCAGCATTTT.

This chain uses TRBV5-6 with TRBJ2-1, with 7 bases aligning to TRBD2. This CDR3 comprises 14 residues. Germline assignment: CDR1 SGHDT and CDR2 YYEEEE. The V segment lost 1 base and the J segment 9 bases; nucleotides outside the gene matches: 7. CDR3: CASSLRREFGEQFF. CDR3 sequence (DNA): TGTGCCAGCAGCTTGAGGCGGGAGTTCGGTGAGCAGTTCTTC. Together with reference TRBV5-6 and TRBJ2-1, the CDR3 gives the full variable domain: DAGVTQSPTHLIKTRGQQVTLRCSPKSGHDTVSWYQQALGQGPQFIFQYYEEEERQRGNFPDRFSGHQFPNYSSELNVNALLLGDSALYLCASSLRREFGEQFFGPGTRLTVL.

The chain employs TRBV6-1 and TRBJ1-1; D not resolved. Germline values: CDR1 MNHNS, CDR2 SASEGT. CDR3 length: 13 residues. Trimming shortened V by 5 bases and J by 1 base, and 8 bases separated the two germline ends. The CDR3 reads CASSLHRNTEAFF. DNA of the CDR3: TGTGCCAGCAGTTTACACAGGAACACTGAAGCTTTCTTT.

The rearrangement joins TRBV7-5 to TRBJ2-1; TRBD2, the D gene given by the table, was not confirmed from the DNA. TRBV7-5 is a known pseudogene. This CDR3 has 15 residues. CDR3 protein: CARSAQGLAPNEQFF. In nucleotides, the CDR3 is TGTGCCAGAAGCGCCCAGGGACTAGCGCCGAATGAGCAGTTCTTC.

The V gene is TRBV6-6, the J gene TRBJ2-7, with D maybe TRBD1 (6 bases). From germline, CDR1 is MNHNY and CDR2 SVGAGI (reference sequence). The ends were cut back, 6 bases at V and 1 base at J, with 13 bases in the middle. The CDR3 length is 14 residues. The CDR3 sequence is CASRSLDSSYEQYF. In DNA, the CDR3 is TGTGCCAGCAGGTCGCTGGACAGTTCCTACGAGCAGTACTTC.

The genes are TRBV6-4 and TRBJ1-1; D is possibly TRBD1 (5 bases). This CDR3 spans 14 amino acids. The germline V and J ends were trimmed by 5 bases and 3 bases, with 13 bases remaining between them. CDR1 and CDR2 from the germline V gene are MRHNA and SNTAGT. DNA of the CDR3: TGTGCCAGCAGTAAAGGTTGGGGGGACACTGAAGCTTTCTTT. Protein sequence: CASSKGWGDTEAFF.

The gene calls are TRBV19 and TRBJ2-7; 8 nucleotides align to TRBD1. The CDR3 loop spans 12 amino acids. J was trimmed by 3 bases and V by 5 bases; bases with no gene match: 0. Germline lookup yields CDR1 LNHDA and CDR2 SQIVND (reference sequence). The CDR3: CASSGTGYEQYF. The DNA for the CDR3 is TGTGCCAGTAGTGGGACAGGCTACGAGCAGTACTTC.

The V gene is TRBV25-1, the J gene TRBJ1-4; 7 nucleotides align to TRBD1. V lost 3 bases, J lost 0 bases, and 4 bases stayed unmatched. This CDR3 region has 16 residues. Germline CDR1 MGHDK, CDR2 SYGVNS. The CDR3 DNA reads TGTGCCAGCAGTGAGACAGGGTCTCCAACTAATGAAAAACTGTTTTTT. It is translated as CASSETGSPTNEKLFF.

The chain couples TRBV7-8 to TRBJ1-1; tentative D call: TRBD1 (6 bases). This CDR3 region has 13 residues. The germline V gene encodes CDR1 SGHVS and CDR2 FQNEAQ. Trimming left V 7 bases short and J 4 bases short, with 13 bases between. The CDR3 DNA reads as TGTGCCAGCAACCCAACAGGGACCACTGAAGCTTTCTTT. Protein: CASNPTGTTEAFF.

The chain has TRBV5-1 and TRBJ1-1, with D possibly being TRBD1 (6 bases). There are 16 residues in the CDR3. Deletions cut 0 bases from V and 1 base from J, with 13 bases between. The germline CDR1 and CDR2 sequences are SGHRS and YFSETQ. In DNA, the CDR3 is TGCGCCAGCAGCTTGGCCCCACAGGGCACGAACACTGAAGCTTTCTTT. It encodes CASSLAPQGTNTEAFF.

This clone was seen once. The chain joins TRBV7-9 to TRBJ2-7, with TRBD1 matching 7 bases. Germline V gene sequence: CDR1 SEHNR, CDR2 FQNEAQ (reference sequence). CDR3 size: 14 residues. The V segment lost 4 bases and the J segment 4 bases; nucleotides outside the gene matches: 7. CDR3 protein: CASSSQGGFYEQYF. In nucleotides, the CDR3 is TGTGCCAGCAGCTCACAAGGGGGCTTTTACGAGCAGTACTTC.

This chain connects TRBV7-3 to TRBJ2-3; 8 nucleotides agree with TRBD1. The CDR3 loop spans 15 amino acids. V was clipped by 5 bases and J by 6 bases; unmatched bases: 10. The germline gives CDR1 SGHTA, CDR2 FQGTGA. The CDR3 coding sequence is TGTGCCAGCAGCCCCATGGCAGGGGGCAGGGATACGCAGTATTTT. Protein sequence: CASSPMAGGRDTQYF.